The sequence of this T cell receptor beta chain was determined in a study of blood T cells in healthy people across ages. Points from the study as a whole: Because donor CMV status was unknown, expanded clonotype changes were possibly confounded. TCR beta diversity tracked closely with naive T cell percentage.

This CDR3 comprises 15 residues. The V and J ends lost 2 bases and 0 bases respectively, with 7 bases between them. From germline, CDR1 is MGHRA and CDR2 YSYEKL. This clonotype has only a few counts. As yet, its antigen is unknown. Through a sample-barcoded 5' primer and a J-beta primer mix, a second PCR was run for roughly 6 to 11 cycles. The authors tagged each cDNA molecule using a template-switch adaptor with 12 random nucleotides. TCRdb re-analysed the 5' RACE reads in MiXCR, keeping a single row per CDR3 protein. The table includes about 1.8 million distinct CDR3 sequences, approximately 50% detected once.

The V and J genes are TRBV4-1 and TRBJ1-4; D remains unclear. The clonotype comes from a woman in her thirties or forties in good health. Input material: blood. The CDR3 nucleotides are TGCGCCAGCAGCCAACGATCGGCAACTAATGAAAAACTGTTTTTT. As protein: CASSQRSATNEKLFF.